This T cell receptor (beta chain) was profiled in a study of Graves' ophthalmopathy and Graves' hyperthyroidism. Study context: Samples of peripheral blood were obtained at initial diagnosis, prior to treatment of any kind.

CDR1 is MGHRA, CDR2 YSYEKL, per germline. The CDR3 length is 16 residues. Study outcomes and limitations: Detected in blood as well were most expanded thyroid clonotypes with frequency above 0.001.

Details on this clonotype: Its antigen is still unknown. One end of the junction varies from germline; a read error may be responsible.

Uncontrolled infections, other autoimmune diseases, pregnancy or lactation barred patients from enrollment. A volume of 9.5 to 10 ml of fresh peripheral blood supplied the PBMCs. Amplifying from RNA transcripts, the study obtained TCR beta CDR3 regions. First-round RT-PCR relied on HTBI primers, and a second-round multiplex PCR came next. One entry per CDR3 protein results from TCRdb running MiXCR on the multiplex PCR reads. The data contain more than 40,000 distinct CDR3 sequences, around half of them singletons. The sequencing sample was made of peripheral blood. This chain uses TRBV4-1 with TRBJ2-7; D call uncertain. The clonotype was recovered from an adult man with Graves' ophthalmopathy. This chain's CDR3 is CASSQGLVGMSYVQYF. CDR3 bases: TGCGCCAGCAGCCAAGGACTCGTTGGCATGTCCTACGTGCAGTACTTC.